Listed below are T cell receptor beta chains from one sample, sequenced in a study of T cells in Graves' hyperthyroidism and ophthalmopathy. TCRdb used MiXCR to reprocess the multiplex PCR reads, holding one entry per CDR3 protein. The sample comprises 640,000 or so distinct CDR3 sequences, roughly 14% of which are singletons, and approximately 4.3% rests with the top ten. The sequenced material came from blood. These receptors were collected from a woman between 40 and 50 years old with Graves' ophthalmopathy. CDR3s include the opening cysteine and the closing phenylalanine or tryptophan. The order of the fields is clone size, V gene, D gene, J gene, CDR3 protein, CDR3 DNA. D genes are given only for firm matches. Clone size is shown for a subset of rows, as once, few, many or a class of expanded clone.

size: many
V: TRBV20-1
D: -
J: TRBJ1-1
CDR3: CSARDMGVRNTEAFF
DNA: TGCAGTGCTAGAGATATGGGGGTTAGGAACACTGAAGCTTTCTTT

size: many
V: TRBV6-5
D: TRBD1
J: TRBJ1-3
CDR3: CASSFRGGFLENTIYF
DNA: TGTGCCAGCAGTTTCAGGGGGGGCTTCCTCGAAAACACCATATATTTT

size: many
V: TRBV7-2
D: -
J: TRBJ2-7
CDR3: CASSLTGDLTYEQYF
DNA: TGTGCCAGCAGCTTGACAGGCGACCTCACCTACGAGCAGTACTTC

size: -
V: TRBV6-1
D: -
J: TRBJ2-2
CDR3: CASVREKNTGELFF
DNA: TGTGCCAGCGTACGGGAAAAGAACACCGGGGAGCTGTTTTTT

size: -
V: TRBV27
D: -
J: TRBJ2-5
CDR3: CASSFNRPETQYF
DNA: TGTGCCAGCAGTTTTAACAGGCCGGAGACCCAGTACTTC

size: -
V: TRBV11-2
D: -
J: TRBJ2-7
CDR3: CASSQEFWATSYEQYF
DNA: TGTGCCAGCAGCCAAGAGTTTTGGGCCACCTCCTACGAGCAGTACTTC

size: -
V: TRBV11-1
D: TRBD1
J: TRBJ2-6
CDR3: CASSLRGPGAIGANVLTF
DNA: TGTGCCAGCAGCCTAAGGGGGCCAGGAGCGATAGGGGCCAACGTCCTGACTTTC

size: few
V: TRBV30
D: -
J: TRBJ2-5
CDR3: CAWSRETQYF
DNA: TGTGCCTGGAGCCGCGAGACCCAGTACTTC

size: many
V: TRBV11-1
D: TRBD2
J: TRBJ2-2
CDR3: CASSFSPAGVDTGELFF
DNA: TGTGCCAGCAGCTTTAGCCCAGCGGGAGTGGACACCGGGGAGCTGTTTTTT

size: many
V: TRBV4-2
D: -
J: TRBJ1-3
CDR3: CASSHRGGYTIYF
DNA: TGTGCCAGCAGCCACAGGGGCGGATACACCATATATTTT

size: -
V: TRBV30
D: -
J: TRBJ1-2
CDR3: CAWSFRQIYGYTF
DNA: TGTGCCTGGAGTTTTAGACAGATCTATGGCTACACCTTC

size: many
V: TRBV19
D: -
J: TRBJ2-7
CDR3: CASSMSLARDEQYF
DNA: TGTGCCAGTAGTATGTCCCTCGCACGGGACGAGCAGTACTTC

size: many
V: TRBV19
D: -
J: TRBJ1-5
CDR3: CASNTQVNQPQHF
DNA: TGTGCCAGTAACACACAGGTTAATCAGCCCCAGCATTTT

size: -
V: TRBV24-1
D: -
J: TRBJ2-6
CDR3: CATMPDSGANVLTF
DNA: TGTGCCACCATGCCTGACTCTGGGGCCAACGTCCTGACTTTC

size: many
V: TRBV12-3/TRBV12-4
D: -
J: TRBJ2-5
CDR3: CASSYSDQETQYF
DNA: TGTGCCAGCAGCTATTCAGACCAAGAGACCCAGTACTTC

size: few
V: TRBV24-1
D: -
J: TRBJ1-1
CDR3: CATSARGPGTEAFF
DNA: TGTGCCACCAGTGCCAGGGGACCGGGCACTGAAGCTTTCTTT

size: -
V: TRBV20-1
D: TRBD2
J: TRBJ2-5
CDR3: CSARLAGGIETQYF
DNA: TGCAGTGCTAGGCTAGCGGGAGGGATCGAGACCCAGTACTTC

size: -
V: TRBV7-8
D: -
J: TRBJ2-5
CDR3: CASSQLANPDREYF
DNA: TGTGCCAGCAGCCAGCTAGCGAACCCCGACAGGGAGTACTTC

size: many
V: TRBV12-3/TRBV12-4
D: TRBD1
J: TRBJ1-1
CDR3: CASSLLVGQGEAFF
DNA: TGTGCCAGCAGTTTATTGGTGGGACAGGGTGAAGCTTTCTTT

size: few
V: TRBV4-1
D: -
J: TRBJ1-3
CDR3: CASSHPTQGNTIYF
DNA: TGCGCCAGCAGCCACCCCACGCAAGGAAACACCATATATTTT

size: once
V: TRBV7-8
D: TRBD1
J: TRBJ1-5
CDR3: CASSSTGGRNQPQHF
DNA: TGTGCCAGCAGCAGCACAGGGGGCCGGAATCAGCCCCAGCATTTT

size: many
V: TRBV19
D: -
J: TRBJ2-7
CDR3: CASSTRRAEGGEQYF
DNA: TGTGCCAGTAGCACTCGAAGGGCAGAGGGGGGCGAGCAGTACTTC

size: many
V: TRBV19
D: -
J: TRBJ1-1
CDR3: CASSIQGTNTEAFF
DNA: TGTGCCAGTAGTATCCAGGGCACGAACACTGAAGCTTTCTTT

size: few
V: TRBV6-1
D: TRBD2
J: TRBJ2-7
CDR3: CASSEWEGTGISYEQYF
DNA: TGTGCCAGCAGTGAGTGGGAGGGTACGGGGATTTCCTACGAGCAGTACTTC

size: many
V: TRBV27
D: TRBD1
J: TRBJ2-5
CDR3: CASREHRGQETQYF
DNA: TGTGCCAGCAGGGAACACAGGGGGCAAGAGACCCAGTACTTC

size: many
V: TRBV18
D: -
J: TRBJ2-4
CDR3: CASSPRYEENIQYF
DNA: TGTGCCAGCTCACCACGGTACGAGGAAAACATTCAGTACTTC

size: few
V: TRBV7-2
D: -
J: TRBJ1-1
CDR3: CASSLSQGGLNTEAFF
DNA: TGTGCCAGCAGCTTATCGCAGGGTGGTTTGAACACTGAAGCTTTCTTT

size: many
V: TRBV6-1
D: -
J: TRBJ1-1
CDR3: CASSDQMLGTEAFF
DNA: TGTGCCAGCAGCGACCAGATGCTGGGCACTGAAGCTTTCTTT

size: many
V: TRBV6-2/TRBV6-3
D: -
J: TRBJ2-1
CDR3: CASTPQDPPRDNEQFF
DNA: TGTGCCAGCACCCCCCAGGACCCTCCCAGGGACAATGAGCAGTTCTTC